This TCR beta chain was documented in a study of blood T cell repertoires in COVID-19. Profiled with immunoSEQ multiplex PCR; TCRdb holds only in-frame clones, not every one. The sample records about 130,000 clones, approximately 74% being singletons. This CDR3 region has 13 residues. With 7 bases removed from V and 1 base from J, the gap between germline ends came to 13 bases. Germline V gives CDR1 SQVTM, CDR2 ANQGSEA. The chain is built from TRBV29-1 and TRBJ1-1, with TRBD1 as a possible D gene (6 bases). The clonotype comes from a man between 60 and 75 years old with acute or convalescent COVID-19. The source material was peripheral blood. CDR3 nucleotides: TGCAGCGCCTTGAAAGGGGGGAACACTGAAGCTTTCTTT. Translating gives CSALKGGNTEAFF.